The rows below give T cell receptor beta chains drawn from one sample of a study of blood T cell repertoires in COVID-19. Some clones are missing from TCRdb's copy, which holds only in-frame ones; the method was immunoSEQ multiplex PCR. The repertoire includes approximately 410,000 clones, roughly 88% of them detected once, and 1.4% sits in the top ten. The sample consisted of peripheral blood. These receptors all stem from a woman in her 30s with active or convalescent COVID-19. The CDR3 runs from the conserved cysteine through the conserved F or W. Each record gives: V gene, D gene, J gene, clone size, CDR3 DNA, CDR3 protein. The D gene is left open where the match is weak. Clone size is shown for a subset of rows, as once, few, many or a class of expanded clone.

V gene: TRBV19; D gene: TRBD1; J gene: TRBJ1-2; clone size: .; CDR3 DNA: TGTGCCAGTAGTTTCCCCGGGACAGGGGACTTTAGGTTTAACTATGGCTACACCTTC; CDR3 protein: CASSFPGTGDFRFNYGYTF
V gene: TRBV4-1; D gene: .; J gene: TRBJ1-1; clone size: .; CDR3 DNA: TGCGCCAGCAGCCAAGGGACTTTTGGGACTGAAGCTTTCTTT; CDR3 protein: CASSQGTFGTEAFF
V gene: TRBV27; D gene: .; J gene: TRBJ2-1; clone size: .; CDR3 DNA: TGTGCCAGCAGCATAACAGGGAGCTCCTACAATGAGCAGTTCTTC; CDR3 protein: CASSITGSSYNEQFF
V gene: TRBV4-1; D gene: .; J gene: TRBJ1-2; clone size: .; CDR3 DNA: TGCGCCAGCAGCCCGGTCCCGGGGTCCCGGAACTATGGCTACACCTTC; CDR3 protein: CASSPVPGSRNYGYTF
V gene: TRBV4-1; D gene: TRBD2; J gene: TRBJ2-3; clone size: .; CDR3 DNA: TGCGCCAGCAGCCAAGACTTTTTAAGCGGGAGGGCCGCAGATACGCAGTATTTT; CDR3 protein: CASSQDFLSGRAADTQYF
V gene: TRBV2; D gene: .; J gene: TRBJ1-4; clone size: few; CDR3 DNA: TGTGCCAGCACCTCTTTTCGGCAGCGGGACGAAAAACTGTTTTTT; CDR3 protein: CASTSFRQRDEKLFF
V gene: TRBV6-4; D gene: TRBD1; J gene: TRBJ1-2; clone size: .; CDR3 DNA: TGTGCCAGCAGTAGGGACCCCGGGACAGTCTATGGCTACACCTTC; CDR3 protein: CASSRDPGTVYGYTF
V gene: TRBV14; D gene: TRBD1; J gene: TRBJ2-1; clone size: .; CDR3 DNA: TGTGCCAGCAGCCAAGGGCGGACAGGGTACAATGAGCAGTTCTTC; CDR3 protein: CASSQGRTGYNEQFF
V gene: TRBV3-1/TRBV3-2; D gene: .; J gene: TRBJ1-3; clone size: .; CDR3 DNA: TGTGCCAGCAGCCAAGGATTCAGCTCTGGAAACACCATATATTTT; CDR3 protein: CASSQGFSSGNTIYF
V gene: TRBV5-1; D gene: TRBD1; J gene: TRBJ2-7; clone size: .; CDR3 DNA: TGCGCCAGCAGCTTGGCACAGGGGCGCGCCTACGAGCAGTACTTC; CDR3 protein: CASSLAQGRAYEQYF
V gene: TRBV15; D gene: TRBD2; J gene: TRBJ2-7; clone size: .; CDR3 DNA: TGTGCCACCAGCAGACAAGGGACTAGCGGGATCTACGAGCAGTACTTC; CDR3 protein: CATSRQGTSGIYEQYF
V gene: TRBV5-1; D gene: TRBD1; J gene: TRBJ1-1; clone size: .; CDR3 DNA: TGCGCCAGCAGCCCAATCGTAGGGGGCTATGGCACTGAAGCTTTCTTT; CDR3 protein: CASSPIVGGYGTEAFF
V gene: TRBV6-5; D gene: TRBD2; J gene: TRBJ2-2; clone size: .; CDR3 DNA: TGTGCCAGCATGACGGGGGGTTTGGACACCGGGGAGCTGTTTTTT; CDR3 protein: CASMTGGLDTGELFF
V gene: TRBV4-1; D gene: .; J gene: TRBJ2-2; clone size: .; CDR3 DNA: TGCGCCAGCAGCCAAGAACCCGGGAGAGGGAGGAACACCGGGGAGCTGTTTTTT; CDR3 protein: CASSQEPGRGRNTGELFF
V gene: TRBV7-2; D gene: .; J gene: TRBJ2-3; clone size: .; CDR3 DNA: TGTGCCAGCAGCCCTCAGGTTGGCACAGATACGCAGTATTTT; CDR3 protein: CASSPQVGTDTQYF
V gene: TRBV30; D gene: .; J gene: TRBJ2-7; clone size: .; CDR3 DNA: TGTGCCTGGAGTCATAACCCTGGACAGTACGACTCCTACGAGCAGTACTTC; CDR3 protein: CAWSHNPGQYDSYEQYF
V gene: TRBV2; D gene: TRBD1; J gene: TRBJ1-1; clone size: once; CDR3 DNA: TGTGCCAGCAGGAAAACAGGGGGCACTGAAGCTTTCTTT; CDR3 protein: CASRKTGGTEAFF
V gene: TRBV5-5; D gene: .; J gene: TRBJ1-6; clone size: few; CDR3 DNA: TGTGCCAGCAGCGGGGGGTCAGGGTACCCGTCACCCCTCCACTTT; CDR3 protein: CASSGGSGYPSPLHF
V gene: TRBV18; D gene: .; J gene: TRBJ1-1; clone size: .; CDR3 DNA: TGTGCCAGCTCACCACCCGGACAGAGCAACACTGAAGCTTTCTTT; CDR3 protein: CASSPPGQSNTEAFF
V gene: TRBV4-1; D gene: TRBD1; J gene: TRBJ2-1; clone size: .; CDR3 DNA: TGCGCCAGCAGCCCAGACAGGGATGAGCAGTTCTTC; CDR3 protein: CASSPDRDEQFF
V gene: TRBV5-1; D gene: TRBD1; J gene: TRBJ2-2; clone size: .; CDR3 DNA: TGCGCCAGCAGCCGACAGGGGAACACCGGGGAGCTGTTTTTT; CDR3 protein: CASSRQGNTGELFF
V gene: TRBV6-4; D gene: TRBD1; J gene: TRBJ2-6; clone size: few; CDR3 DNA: TGTGCCAGCAGTGCAGGGGGCACCTTCTCTGGGGCCAACGTCCTGACTTTC; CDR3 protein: CASSAGGTFSGANVLTF
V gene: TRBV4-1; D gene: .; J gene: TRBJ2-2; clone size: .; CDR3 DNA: TGCGCCAGCAGCCCGGGACAGAACACCGGGGAGCTGTTTTTT; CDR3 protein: CASSPGQNTGELFF
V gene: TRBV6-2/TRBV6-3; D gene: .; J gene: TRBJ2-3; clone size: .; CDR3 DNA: TGTGCCAGCAGCGGAGGATGGAACACAGATACGCAGTATTTT; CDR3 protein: CASSGGWNTDTQYF
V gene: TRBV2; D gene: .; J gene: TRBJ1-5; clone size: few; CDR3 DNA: TGTGCCAGCAGTGACAGGGAAAGTAATCAGCCCCAGCATTTT; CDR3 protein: CASSDRESNQPQHF
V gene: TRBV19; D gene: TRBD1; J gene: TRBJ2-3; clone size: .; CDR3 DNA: TGTGCCAGTAGTGACCGGACAGGGAAAATCACAGATACGCAGTATTTT; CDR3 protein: CASSDRTGKITDTQYF
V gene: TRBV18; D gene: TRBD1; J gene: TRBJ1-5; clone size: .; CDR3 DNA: TGTGCCAGCTCACCGGGCAGGGGGCGCGGTGAGGGTGGCAATCAGCCCCAGCATTTT; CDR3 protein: CASSPGRGRGEGGNQPQHF
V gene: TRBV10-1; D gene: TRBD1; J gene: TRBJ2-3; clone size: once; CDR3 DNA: TGCGCCAGCAAGCTGACAGGGGCTAGCACAGATACGCAGTATTTT; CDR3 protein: CASKLTGASTDTQYF
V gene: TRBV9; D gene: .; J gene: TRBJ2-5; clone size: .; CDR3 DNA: TGTGCCAGCAGCCCCCGACCGGGAGAGACCCAGTACTTC; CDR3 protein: CASSPRPGETQYF
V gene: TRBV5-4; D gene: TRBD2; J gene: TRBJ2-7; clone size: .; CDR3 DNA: TGTGCCAGCAGCTTGGCCGGGACTATACCCTACGAGCAGTACTTC; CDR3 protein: CASSLAGTIPYEQYF
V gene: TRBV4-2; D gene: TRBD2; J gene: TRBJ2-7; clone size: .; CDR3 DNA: TGTGCCAGCAGCCAAGATCGCCTAGCGGACGAGCAGTACTTC; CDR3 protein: CASSQDRLADEQYF
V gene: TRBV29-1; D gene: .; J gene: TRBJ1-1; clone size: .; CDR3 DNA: TGCAGCGTTGACCCAGGGGTGAATACTGAAGCTTTCTTT; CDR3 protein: CSVDPGVNTEAFF
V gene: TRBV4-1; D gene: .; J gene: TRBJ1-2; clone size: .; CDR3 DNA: TGCGCCAGCAGCCAAGAACCCGTGCGAAACCTCTATGGCTACACCTTC; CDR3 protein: CASSQEPVRNLYGYTF
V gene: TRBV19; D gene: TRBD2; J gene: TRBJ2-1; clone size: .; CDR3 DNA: TGTGCCAGTAGATTGACTAGCGGGGGGTTGAATGAGCAGTTCTTC; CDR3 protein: CASRLTSGGLNEQFF
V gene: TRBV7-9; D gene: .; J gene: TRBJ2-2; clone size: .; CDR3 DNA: TGTGCCAGCAGCCGCACTGGGGGCGACACCGGGGAGCTGTTTTTT; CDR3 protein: CASSRTGGDTGELFF
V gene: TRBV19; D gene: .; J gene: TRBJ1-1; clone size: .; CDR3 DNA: TGTGCCAGTAGTATAGAGCGAGGGCTGAACACTGAAGCTTTCTTT; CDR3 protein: CASSIERGLNTEAFF
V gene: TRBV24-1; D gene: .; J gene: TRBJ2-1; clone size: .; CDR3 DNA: TGTGCCACCAGTGATTTGTCTGGAGGCAATGAGCAGTTCTTC; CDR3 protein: CATSDLSGGNEQFF
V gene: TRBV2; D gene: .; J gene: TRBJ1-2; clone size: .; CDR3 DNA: TGTGCCAGCAGGGGCGGGCAGGGAGGGAACTATGGCTACACCTTC; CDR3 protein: CASRGGQGGNYGYTF
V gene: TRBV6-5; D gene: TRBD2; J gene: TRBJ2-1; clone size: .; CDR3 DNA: TGTGCCAGTGCCCTTTTAGGGACTAGCGGGATCGCGTTCTTC; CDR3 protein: CASALLGTSGIAFF
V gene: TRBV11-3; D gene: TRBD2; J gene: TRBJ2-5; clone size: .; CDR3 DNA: TGTGCCAGCAGCTCGAGTCGGGAGGGGAAGAGAACCCAGTACTTC; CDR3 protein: CASSSSREGKRTQYF
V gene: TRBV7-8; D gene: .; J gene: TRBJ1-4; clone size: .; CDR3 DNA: TGTGCCAGCAGCCGGGGACACCATGAAAAACTGTTTTTT; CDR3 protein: CASSRGHHEKLFF
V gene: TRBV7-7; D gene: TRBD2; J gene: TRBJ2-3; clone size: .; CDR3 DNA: TGTGCCAGCAGCTCAGGACTAGCGGGAAACACAGATACGCAGTATTTT; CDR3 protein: CASSSGLAGNTDTQYF
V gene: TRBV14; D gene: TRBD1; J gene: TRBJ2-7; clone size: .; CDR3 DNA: TGTGCCAGCAGCCAAGTTGGACAGGTCCGCGAGCAGTACTTC; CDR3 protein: CASSQVGQVREQYF
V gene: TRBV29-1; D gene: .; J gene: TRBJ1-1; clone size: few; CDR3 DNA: TGCAGCGTTGAATCGGGGGAGGCTTTCTTT; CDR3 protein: CSVESGEAFF